Each of the 22 T cell receptor beta chains below was sequenced from the same sample in a study of shared clonotypes between healthy human individuals. Only in-frame clones appear in the TCRdb table, and some are missing; sequencing was by immunoSEQ multiplex PCR. Of some 2 million clones in the sample, about 95% were seen once. CD8 cells classed as naive were CD45RO-negative and positively selected for CCR7, excluding terminally differentiated effector memory CD45RA+ cells. The sample comprised naive CD8+ T cells sorted from blood. These receptors were obtained from a young man in good health.

The chain combines TRBV11-3 with TRBJ2-1, with a weak D call TRBD2 (6 bases). V gave up 1 base and J gave up 5 bases, with 12 bases separating them. The CDR3 loop spans 15 amino acids. CDR1 is SGHNT, CDR2 YENEEA, per germline. The CDR3 DNA reads as TGTGCCAGCAGCTTAGGTAGCGGTGAAAACAATGAGCAGTTCTTC. Translating gives CASSLGSGENNEQFF.

The chain is built from TRBV4-3 and TRBJ1-1, with D perhaps TRBD1 (6 bases). In germline, CDR1 is LGHNA, CDR2 YSLEER. The CDR3 is made up of 13 amino acids. V was clipped by 0 bases and J by 7 bases, with 9 bases between them. This CDR3 is CASSQDQDSEAFF. The DNA for the CDR3 is TGCGCCAGCAGCCAAGATCAGGACAGTGAAGCTTTCTTT.

The V gene is TRBV25-1, the J gene TRBJ1-5, with D hard to call. The ends were cut back, 6 bases at V and 7 bases at J, with 13 bases in the middle. The germline V gene has CDR1 MGHDK and CDR2 SYGVNS. The CDR3 totals 13 residues. The CDR3 is CASSHGPRQPQHF. In DNA, the CDR3 is TGTGCCAGCAGCCATGGACCCAGGCAGCCCCAGCATTTT.

V is TRBV29-1 and J is TRBJ2-7; unclear D gene. V shed 2 bases and J shed 3 bases, with 11 bases lying between them. The CDR3 totals 13 residues. Per the germline V gene, CDR1 is SQVTM and CDR2 is ANQGSEA. The CDR3 sequence is CSVEIGGYYEQYF. The CDR3 DNA reads as TGCAGCGTTGAAATCGGTGGCTACTACGAGCAGTACTTC.

The V call is TRBV18, the J call TRBJ1-2; D might be TRBD1 (5 bases). This CDR3 region has 14 residues. V lost 4 bases and J 3 bases, leaving 12 bases between the germline ends. Looked up from germline, CDR1 is KGHSH and CDR2 is LQKENI. CDR3 sequence: CASSRGTTDYGYTF. In DNA form, the CDR3 reads TGTGCCAGCTCACGCGGGACGACGGACTATGGCTACACCTTC.

The chain links TRBV5-4 to TRBJ2-7; 11 nucleotides line up with TRBD2. This CDR3 has 17 residues. Germline assignment: CDR1 SGHNT and CDR2 YYREEE (reference sequence). V gave up 3 bases and J gave up 3 bases; unmatched junction bases: 11. CDR3 in amino acids: CASSYYLAGGNVYEQYF. Written as DNA, the CDR3 is TGTGCCAGCAGCTACTATCTAGCGGGAGGTAACGTCTACGAGCAGTACTTC.

The V and J genes are TRBV6-6 and TRBJ1-1; possible D gene TRBD1, 5 bases. The CDR3 runs 14 residues. Per the germline V gene, CDR1 is MNHNY and CDR2 is SVGAGI (reference sequence). Trimming left V 6 bases short and J 1 base short, with 12 bases between. In DNA, the CDR3 is TGTGCCAGCAGGGCCCATCAGGGGAACACTGAAGCTTTCTTT. Encoded protein: CASRAHQGNTEAFF.

The gene calls are TRBV7-9 and TRBJ2-7, with TRBD1 matching 9 bases. CDR1 is SEHNR and CDR2 is FQNEAQ in the germline V gene (reference sequence). The CDR3 is made up of 16 amino acids. Germline trimming cut 5 bases from V and 2 bases from J; bases unmatched to any gene: 10. CDR3 in amino acids: CASSPPQDRGTYEQYF. CDR3 in DNA: TGTGCCAGCAGCCCCCCCCAGGACAGGGGCACCTACGAGCAGTACTTC.

This clone appeared a single time. At one boundary the junction diverges from the germline segment, which might be a read error. The chain is built from TRBV5-4 and TRBJ1-4; possibly TRBD1 for D (6 bases). CDR3 length equals 17 residues. Germline assignment: CDR1 SGHNT and CDR2 YYREEE (reference sequence). CDR3 residues: CASSLAPPGHDNEKLFF. CDR3 coding DNA: TGTGCCAGCAGTTTGGCCCCACCGGGACACGATAATGAAAAACTGTTTTTT.

V gene TRBV7-9 combines with J gene TRBJ2-4; the D is unclear. CDR1 is SEHNR and CDR2 is FQNEAQ in the germline V gene (reference sequence). The CDR3 contains 13 residues. Between the trimmed V and J ends, which lost 4 bases and 5 bases, there was a span of 9 bases. CDR3 sequence reads: CASSWRSENIQYF. DNA of the CDR3: TGTGCCAGCAGCTGGAGATCTGAAAACATTCAGTACTTC.

The chain carries TRBV27 and TRBJ2-3, with no clear D. The V and J ends lost 7 bases and 0 bases respectively, with 11 bases between them. Per the germline V gene, CDR1 is MNHEY and CDR2 is SMNVEV (reference sequence). There are 14 residues in the CDR3. CDR3: CASTPLDSTDTQYF. CDR3 nucleotide sequence: TGTGCCAGCACTCCGCTGGACAGCACAGATACGCAGTATTTT.

This chain connects TRBV4-3 to TRBJ2-1; D is uncertain. This CDR3 contains 16 residues. Trimming stripped 6 bases from V and 6 bases from J, with 21 bases between. CDR1 is LGHNA, CDR2 YSLEER, per germline. In nucleotides, the CDR3 is TGCGCCAGCAGTCAGGACGTTCCAGAACGAGTCAATGAGCAGTTCTTC. Residues: CASSQDVPERVNEQFF.

To note about this clone: Different DNA sequences within this sample yield the same CDR3. V usage is TRBV11-2 and J usage is TRBJ2-7; 8 bases agree with TRBD2. Germline lookup yields CDR1 SGHAT and CDR2 FQNNGV. Trimming took 1 base from V and 0 from J; bases not matched to a gene: 2. The CDR3 is 15 residues long. DNA for the CDR3: TGTGCCAGCAGCTTAGCGGGAGGGGGCTCCTACGAGCAGTACTTC. It yields the protein CASSLAGGGSYEQYF.

The chain uses TRBV9 and TRBJ2-2; D is ambiguous. The ends were cut back, 4 bases at V and 6 bases at J, with 7 bases in the middle. CDR1 is SGDLS, CDR2 YYNGEE, per germline. This CDR3 region has 12 residues. The CDR3, as DNA: TGTGCCAGCAGCTCCCGTCCCGGGGAGCTGTTTTTT. It specifies CASSSRPGELFF.

This sequence joins TRBV10-3 and TRBJ2-7; 10 bases are a match to TRBD1. Germline CDR1 is ENHRY and CDR2 is SYGVKD. V lost 4 bases, J lost 4 bases, and 4 bases stayed unmatched. This CDR3 comprises 14 residues. CDR3 protein: CAISGDRGLYEQYF. CDR3 nucleotides: TGTGCCATCAGTGGGGACAGGGGTCTTTACGAGCAGTACTTC.

This sequence joins TRBV5-6 and TRBJ2-7; 8 bases agree with TRBD1. With 4 bases clipped from V and 0 bases from J, the junction kept 3 bases outside the gene matches. Per germline, CDR1 SGHDT and CDR2 YYEEEE. The CDR3 contains 14 residues. CDR3 residues: CASSAGTGSYEQYF. CDR3 nucleotides: TGTGCCAGCAGCGCCGGGACAGGCTCCTACGAGCAGTACTTC.

Details on this clone: The sample carries other DNA sequences with the same CDR3. The CDR3 protein is CASSYSRDEQFF. In DNA form, the CDR3 reads TGTGCCAGCAGTTACTCAAGGGATGAGCAGTTCTTC. This chain joins TRBV6-5 and TRBJ2-1; D not certain. Germline CDR1 is MNHEY and CDR2 is SVGAGI. CDR3 length: 12 amino acids. The ends were cut back, 0 bases at V and 8 bases at J, with 5 bases in the middle.

The chain has TRBV2 and TRBJ2-1; 9 bases align to TRBD1. The V gene end was trimmed by 2 bases and the J gene end by 3 bases; junction bases not matched to a gene: 2. From germline, CDR1 is SNHLY and CDR2 FYNNEI. The CDR3 contains 15 residues. The CDR3, as DNA: TGTGCCAGCAGTGAAAGGACAGGGGTCTACAATGAGCAGTTCTTC. Protein sequence: CASSERTGVYNEQFF. The variable domain in full, completed from reference TRBV2 and TRBJ2-1, reads EPEVTQTPSHQVTQMGQEVILRCVPISNHLYFYWYRQILGQKVEFLVSFYNNEISEKSEIFDDQFSVERPDGSNFTLKIRSTKLEDSAMYFCASSERTGVYNEQFFGPGTRLTVL.

CDR3 protein: CASSQEATSWGGELFF. For the CDR3, the DNA is TGCGCCAGCAGCCAAGAGGCCACTAGCTGGGGCGGGGAGCTGTTTTTT. The chain joins TRBV4-1 to TRBJ2-2, with D tentatively TRBD2 (6 bases). The CDR3 length is 16 residues. CDR1 MGHRA and CDR2 YSYEKL come from the germline V gene. Trimming left V 0 bases short and J 7 bases short, with 15 bases between.

Turning to this clone: This same CDR3 is encoded by further DNA sequences in the sample. The chain recombines TRBV9 with TRBJ1-1; the D is unclear. CDR1 and CDR2 from the germline V gene are SGDLS and YYNGEE. V was cut by 0 bases and J by 4 bases, with 7 bases left in between. The CDR3 contains 13 residues. The CDR3 DNA reads as TGTGCCAGCAGCGTAGAAGTTGGCACTGAAGCTTTCTTT. It codes for CASSVEVGTEAFF.

The chain carries TRBV5-6 and TRBJ1-5, with D possibly TRBD1 on 6 matching bases. CDR1 and CDR2 (germline): SGHDT, YYEEEE. V was clipped by 4 bases and J by 9 bases, with 11 bases between them. The CDR3 spans 12 residues. The DNA of the CDR3 is TGTGCCAGCAGCGGCGAGGGGGGGCCCCAGCATTTT. Protein product: CASSGEGGPQHF.

The rearrangement joins TRBV29-1 to TRBJ2-7; the match to TRBD1 covers 8 bases. Per germline, CDR1 SQVTM and CDR2 ANQGSEA. The CDR3 is made up of 16 amino acids. Trimming took 5 bases from V and 2 from J; bases not matched to a gene: 14. The CDR3 protein is CSVTDPGQVSPYEQYF. DNA of the CDR3: TGCAGCGTTACAGATCCGGGACAGGTATCCCCCTACGAGCAGTACTTC.